This T cell receptor (beta chain) derives from a study of blood T cell repertoires in COVID-19. The CDR3 extends over 15 amino acids. V dropped 2 bases and J dropped 7 bases, with 14 bases sitting between them. CDR1 MNHEY and CDR2 SVGAGI come from the germline V gene. Assay used: immunoSEQ multiplex PCR; TCRdb lists only in-frame clones, some missing. The sample lists some 260,000 clones; 70% to 75% were seen once. The chain employs TRBV6-5 and TRBJ1-4; unclear D gene. This clonotype originated in a woman over 75 with acute or convalescent COVID-19. The specimen sequenced was peripheral blood. DNA for the CDR3: TGTGCCAGCAGTTACCGCGCGGTGAAACCTGAAAAACTGTTTTTT. Translating gives CASSYRAVKPEKLFF.